This T cell receptor (beta chain) was retrieved from a study of blood T cell repertoires in COVID-19 (dated by TCRdb to about 2020). A note on the overall study: Samples covering the acute and convalescent phases of COVID-19 were provided by collaborators in the United States, Italy and Spain. The prospective study material was composed of cDNA or gDNA derived from T cells, B-cell-depleted T cells, or PBMCs. Subjects who had been exposed to COVID-19, were actively infected with it, or had recovered from it provided the deeply sampled blood TCRbeta repertoires that made up the dataset. The repertoires were released in a freely available public database meant as a resource for research on the immune response to SARS-CoV-2. Samples were obtained from the ongoing ImmuneRACE study (first 160 participants) and from 950 to 1,500 subjects provided by 6 global collaborators. Nearly every sample came with metadata listing a de-identified subject ID, COVID-19 status, age in years and sex. Where available, HLA class I and class II types were taken from metadata supplied by the sample provider and were not determined by assay-based typing.

The CDR3 measures 17 amino acids from cysteine to phenylalanine. This entry keeps only the CDR3 DNA: 51 bases, framed from base 1. CDR1 and CDR2, per the germline V gene (reference sequence), are LNHDA and SQIVND. Unmatched junction bases come to 15, with V trimmed by 7 bases and J by 2 bases. Collaborating institutions collected whole blood in K2EDTA tubes following their own protocols. For TCRbeta analysis, collaborator samples were shipped as frozen whole blood, as isolated PBMCs, or as DNA extracted from either sample type. Here is what the overall study found, with its caveats: Clinical and demographic metadata were provided uncurated, with the amount varying by source and participant.

Of note for this clone: The antigen it recognizes is unknown. Per-base qualities were not stored, and no clone one base away is much larger.

TCRbeta CDR3 regions were amplified from genomic DNA using the immunoSEQ Assay, a bias-controlled multiplex PCR. On the study's bioinformatics: The number of nucleated cells in each sample was estimated from the amplification of reference gene primers within the assay. Sequence reads were collapsed and filtered to measure the absolute abundance of every unique TCRbeta CDR3 rearrangement. For each sample, productive Simpson clonality was calculated as the square root of Simpson's diversity index over productive rearrangements. What TCRdb holds here is the immuneACCESS table cut down to in-frame rearrangements. Part of the clones is not present; checked against another copy, under half of the missing clones reflect an unresolved V gene, and the others are unexplained. D and trimming come from the DNA, and the V and J calls and clone size come from that table. The sample table lists 110,000 or so clones, 85% of them with a count of one. Of the sample, around 4.3% is held by the ten largest clones.

The TCR comes from a man aged 50-59 years with acute or convalescent COVID-19. The chain is made from TRBV19 and TRBJ1-2, and TRBD1 matches 8 of the central bases. Input material: peripheral blood. The CDR3: CASTPGGWDRINYGYTF. The DNA reads TGTGCCAGTACCCCCGGCGGATGGGACAGGATCAACTATGGCTACACCTTC.